The entry that follows covers one T cell receptor (beta chain) sequence. The antigen remains unidentified. This sample is drawn from a study of cytomegalovirus exposure and HLA in healthy donors. Turning to the study itself: Genetic ancestry analysis placed more than 80% of the approximately 390 donors that were genotyped in the Caucasian-associated cluster.

The PCR employed 60 Vbeta primers together with 13 Jbeta primers. The method was immunoSEQ multiplex PCR; TCRdb's version includes in-frame clones alone and lacks a portion of them. The table shows tens of thousands of clones, with around 83% occurring only once. In germline, CDR1 is SQVTM, CDR2 ANQGSEA. CDR3 length: 12 residues. The germline V and J ends were trimmed by 3 bases and 8 bases, with 11 bases remaining between them. Findings and caveats of the study: Across all donors, roughly uniform sequencing depth was an assumption of the presence/absence analyses. Available immune exposure information was restricted to CMV serostatus only. Associated with cytomegalovirus, according to the listing, were around 160 TCR beta chains.

The sample comprised PBMCs. The chain recombines TRBV29-1 with TRBJ2-4; D may be TRBD2 (6 bases). This TCR derives from a man aged 65 to 79 in good health and CMV-seropositive. The CDR3: CSVDLGGDIQYF. CDR3 bases: TGCAGCGTTGATCTCGGGGGTGACATTCAGTACTTC. The variable domain in full, completed from reference TRBV29-1 and TRBJ2-4, reads SAVISQKPSRDICQRGTSLTIQCQVDSQVTMMFWYRQQPGQSLTLIATANQGSEATYESGFVIDKFPISRPNLTFSTLTVSNMSPEDSSIYLCSVDLGGDIQYFGAGTRLSVL.